The present entry profiles one TCR beta chain with its context. The V end was cut by 4 bases, the J end by 7 bases, with 11 bases between. The CDR3 sequence is 13 residues long. Germline CDR1 reads MGHDK; CDR2 reads SYGVNS. Original processing notes: From reference gene primer amplification, estimates of nucleated cell counts were derived. Data came from immunoSEQ multiplex PCR; TCRdb stores just in-frame clones and leaves some out. V, J and clone size reflect that table, while D and trimming were determined from the DNA. The sample records about 75,000 clones, roughly 89% being singletons. This record comes from a study of blood T cell repertoires in COVID-19. Study-wide context: T cells, B-cell-depleted T cells, or PBMCs provided the cDNA or gDNA that served as material.

Specimen: peripheral blood. This receptor was identified in a woman aged 45-65 years with acute or convalescent COVID-19. The J gene is TRBJ1-5, the V gene TRBV25-1; D remains unclear. The CDR3: CASSGAGGQPQHF. The CDR3 DNA is TGTGCCAGCAGTGGCGCAGGTGGCCAGCCCCAGCATTTT.